The 10 T cell receptor beta chains reported below all come from one sample, sequenced in a study of blood T cell repertoires in COVID-19 (dated by TCRdb to 2020 to 2021). Receptor libraries were prepared by the immunoSEQ multiplex PCR assay. The clones in this table, taken by TCRdb from immuneACCESS, are in-frame only. Not every clone is retained; where verified, under half of the shortfall comes from an unresolved V gene, and the cause of the rest is unknown. The sample contains some 95,000 clones, about four fifths of them found a single time. Around 22% of the sample is in the top ten clones. Sequenced input: peripheral blood. These receptors all stem from a man between 65 and 85 years old with acute or convalescent COVID-19.

V and J are TRBV18 and TRBJ2-5, with D tentatively TRBD1 (6 bases). Trimming stripped 2 bases from V and 1 base from J, with 11 bases between. The CDR3 consists of 15 residues. CDR1 KGHSH and CDR2 LQKENI come from the germline V gene. The CDR3 reads CASSPSMTGQETQYF. As DNA, the CDR3 is TGTGCCAGCTCACCATCGATGACAGGCCAAGAGACCCAGTACTTC.

V and J are TRBV3-1 (or the pseudogene TRBV3-2) and TRBJ1-1; perhaps TRBD1 as D (5 bases). This CDR3 spans 12 amino acids. Germline CDR1 reads LGHDT; CDR2 reads YNNKEL (reference sequence). With 2 bases removed from V and 8 bases from J, the gap between germline ends came to 9 bases. CDR3 residues: CASSQLGQEAFF. CDR3 bases: TGTGCCAGCAGCCAACTCGGACAAGAAGCTTTCTTT.

The V gene is TRBV24-1, the J gene TRBJ2-6; 9 bases are shared with TRBD1. The CDR3 covers 19 residues. Per germline, CDR1 KGHDR and CDR2 SFDVKD. V was clipped by 4 bases and J by 0 bases; unmatched bases: 9. Here the CDR3 reads CATSDRSGTGPSGANVLTF. CDR3 sequence (DNA): TGTGCCACCAGTGACCGGTCCGGGACAGGGCCCTCTGGGGCCAACGTCCTGACTTTC.

The chain joins TRBV18 to TRBJ2-6, with D possibly TRBD1 on 6 matching bases. The CDR3 spans 15 residues. V was shortened by 5 bases and J by 9 bases, with 17 bases between the two germline ends. Per germline, CDR1 KGHSH and CDR2 LQKENI. Written as DNA, the CDR3 is TGTGCCAGCTCATCCCAGACAGGAAGGGTCAACGTCCTGACTTTC. It translates to CASSSQTGRVNVLTF. Variable domain in full (rest from reference TRBV18 and TRBJ2-6): NAGVMQNPRHLVRRRGQEARLRCSPMKGHSHVYWYRQLPEEGLKFMVYLQKENIIDESGMPKERFSAEFPKEGPSILRIQQVVRGDSAAYFCASSSQTGRVNVLTFGAGSRLTVL.

This clone has more than one count but fewer than ten. This sequence joins TRBV6-5 and TRBJ1-5; the D gene is possibly TRBD1 (5 bases). Germline V gene sequence: CDR1 MNHEY, CDR2 SVGAGI. This CDR3 region has 13 residues. V shed 6 bases and J shed 9 bases, with 15 bases lying between them. The chain's CDR3 is CASRRQGLGPQHF. DNA for the CDR3: TGTGCCAGCAGGCGTCAGGGCCTAGGGCCCCAGCATTTT.

This clone was seen just once. The chain is built from TRBV20-1 and TRBJ2-2; TRBD1 matches at 7 bases. Germline assignment: CDR1 DFQATT and CDR2 SNEGSKA (reference sequence). Unmatched junction bases numbered 5, after V lost 3 bases and J lost 1 base. This CDR3 is built from 15 residues. CDR3 in DNA: TGCAGTGCTAGTGATAACAGGGGGAACACCGGGGAGCTGTTTTTT. Its translation is CSASDNRGNTGELFF.

This chain links TRBV9 with TRBJ2-5, with 7 positions matching TRBD1. The germline gives CDR1 SGDLS, CDR2 YYNGEE. The CDR3 has 16 amino acids. V was pared by 0 bases and J by 5 bases, with 10 bases of the junction left unmatched. The DNA of the CDR3 is TGTGCCAGCAGCGTAGGCCCCCAGGGGGATCTGGAGACCCAGTACTTC. The encoded protein is CASSVGPQGDLETQYF.

The chain recombines TRBV9 with TRBJ2-7, with D possibly being TRBD2 (6 bases). Germline-derived CDR1 and CDR2 are SGDLS and YYNGEE. Trimming stripped 4 bases from V and 0 bases from J, with 11 bases between. This CDR3 is 14 amino acids long. CDR3 region: CASSPQGGSYEQYF. The CDR3 coding sequence is TGTGCCAGCAGCCCCCAGGGAGGCTCCTACGAGCAGTACTTC.

This chain's CDR3 is CASSLGRGTETQYF. The CDR3 coding sequence is TGTGCCAGCAGCTTGGGCAGGGGGACAGAGACCCAGTACTTC. The chain uses TRBV5-5 and TRBJ2-5; 7 bases map to TRBD1. Germline V gene lookup returns CDR1 SGHKS and CDR2 YYEKEE (reference sequence). The CDR3 runs 14 residues. Trimming at V came to 0 bases and at J to 4 bases, leaving 3 bases not matched to a gene.

CDR3 in amino acids: CASSISGSHTGELFF. The CDR3, as DNA: TGTGCCAGCAGTATTAGCGGGAGCCACACCGGGGAGCTGTTTTTT. The rearrangement joins TRBV6-5 to TRBJ2-2; 9 positions agree with TRBD2. CDR1 and CDR2 (germline): MNHEY, SVGAGI. The V segment lost 5 bases and the J segment 3 bases; nucleotides outside the gene matches: 4. The CDR3 totals 15 residues.